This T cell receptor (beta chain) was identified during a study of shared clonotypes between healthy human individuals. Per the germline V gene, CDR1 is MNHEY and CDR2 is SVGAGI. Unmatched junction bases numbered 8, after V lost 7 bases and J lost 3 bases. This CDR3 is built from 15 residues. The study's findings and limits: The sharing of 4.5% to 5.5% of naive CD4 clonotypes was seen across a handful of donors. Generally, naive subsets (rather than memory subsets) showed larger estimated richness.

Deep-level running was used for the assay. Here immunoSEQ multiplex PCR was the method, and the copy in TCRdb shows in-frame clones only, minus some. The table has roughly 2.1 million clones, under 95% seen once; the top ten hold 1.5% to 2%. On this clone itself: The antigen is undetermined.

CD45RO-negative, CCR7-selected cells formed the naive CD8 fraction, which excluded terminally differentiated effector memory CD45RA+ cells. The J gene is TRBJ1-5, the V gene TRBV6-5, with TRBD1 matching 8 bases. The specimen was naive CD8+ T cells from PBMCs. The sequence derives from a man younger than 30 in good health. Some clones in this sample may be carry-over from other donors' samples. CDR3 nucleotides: TGTGCCAGCACGGACAGGGCTGGATTCAATCAGCCCCAGCATTTT. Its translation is CASTDRAGFNQPQHF.